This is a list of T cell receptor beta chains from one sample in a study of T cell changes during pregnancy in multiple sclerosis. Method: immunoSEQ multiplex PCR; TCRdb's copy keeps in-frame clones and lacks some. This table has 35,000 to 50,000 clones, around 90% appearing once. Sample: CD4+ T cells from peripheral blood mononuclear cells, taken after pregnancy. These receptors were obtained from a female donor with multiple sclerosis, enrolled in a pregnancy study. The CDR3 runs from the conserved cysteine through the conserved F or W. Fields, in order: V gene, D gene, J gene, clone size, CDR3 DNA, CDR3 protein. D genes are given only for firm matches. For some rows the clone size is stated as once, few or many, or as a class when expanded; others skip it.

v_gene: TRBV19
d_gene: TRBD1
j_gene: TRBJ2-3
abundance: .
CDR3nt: TGTGCCAGTAACGACCCGGGGACAGAGAATACGCAGTATTTT
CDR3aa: CASNDPGTENTQYF

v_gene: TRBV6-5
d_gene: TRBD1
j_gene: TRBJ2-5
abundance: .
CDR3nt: TGTGCCAGCAGTTACGTAGCAGGGGGCCACGGAGAGACCCAGTACTTC
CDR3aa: CASSYVAGGHGETQYF

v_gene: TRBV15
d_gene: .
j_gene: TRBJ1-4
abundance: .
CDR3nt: TGTGCCACCAGCAGAGCCCGCGGTAATGAAAAACTGTTTTTT
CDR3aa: CATSRARGNEKLFF

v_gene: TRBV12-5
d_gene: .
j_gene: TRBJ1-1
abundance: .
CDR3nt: TGTGCTAGTGCCCCCCCCGGCGGAGCGGGCACTGAAGCTTTCTTT
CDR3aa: CASAPPGGAGTEAFF

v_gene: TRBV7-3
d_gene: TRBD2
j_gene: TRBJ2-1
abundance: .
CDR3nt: TGTGCCAGCAGCTTAAGGGGGGGTGTTAGTGAGCAGTTCTTC
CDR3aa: CASSLRGGVSEQFF

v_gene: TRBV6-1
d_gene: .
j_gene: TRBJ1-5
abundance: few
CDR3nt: TGTGCCAGCAGTACCTCCTATAGCAATCAGCCCCAGCATTTT
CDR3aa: CASSTSYSNQPQHF

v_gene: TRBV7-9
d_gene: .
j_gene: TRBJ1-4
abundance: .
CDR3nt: TGTGCCAGCAGCCACCGGAGCGGAGGGGATGAAAAACTGTTTTTT
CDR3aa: CASSHRSGGDEKLFF

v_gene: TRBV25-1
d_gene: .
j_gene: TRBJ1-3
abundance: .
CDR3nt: TGTGCCAGCAGTGTAGATCACTCTGGAAACACCATATATTTT
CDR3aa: CASSVDHSGNTIYF

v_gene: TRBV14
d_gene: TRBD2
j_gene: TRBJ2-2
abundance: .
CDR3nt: TGTGCCAGCAGCCAATTTATAACTAGCGTTGGGTCCGGGGAGCTGTTTTTT
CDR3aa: CASSQFITSVGSGELFF

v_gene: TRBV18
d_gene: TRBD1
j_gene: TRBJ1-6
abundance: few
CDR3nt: TGTGCCAGCTCACCATTACCGACAGGGGACGGCTCACCCCTCCACTTT
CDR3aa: CASSPLPTGDGSPLHF